Presented here are 14 T cell receptor beta chains from one specimen sequenced in a study of blood T cell repertoires in COVID-19. Generated by immunoSEQ multiplex PCR, the TCRdb table keeps only in-frame clones and is missing some. The table lists tens of thousands of clones, approximately 91% of them singletons. Sequenced: peripheral blood. All receptors derive from a middle-aged man with acute or convalescent COVID-19.

This rearrangement joins TRBV5-4 to TRBJ1-6, with 12 nucleotides matching TRBD1. The CDR3 totals 16 residues. Germline assignment: CDR1 SGHNT and CDR2 YYREEE (reference sequence). Unmatched junction bases numbered 9, after V lost 4 bases and J lost 10 bases. DNA for the CDR3: TGTGCCAGCAGCGTGGTGGGACAGGGGGCGAGGTCACCCCTCCACTTT. This encodes CASSVVGQGARSPLHF.

The rearrangement uses TRBV11-2 and TRBJ1-1; 8 bases align to TRBD1. The CDR3 totals 16 residues. Germline V gene sequence: CDR1 SGHAT, CDR2 FQNNGV. J gave up 0 bases and V 5 bases, and 8 bases lay outside the gene matches. In nucleotides, the CDR3 is TGTGCCAGCAGCCTTCTTGTGACAGGGGTGAACACTGAAGCTTTCTTT. Its translation is CASSLLVTGVNTEAFF.

The chain has TRBV6-5 and TRBJ2-2; a possible D gene is TRBD2 (6 bases). CDR1 is MNHEY, CDR2 SVGAGI, per germline. The CDR3 totals 16 residues. Trimming removed 2 bases at V and 4 bases at J, with 14 bases between. The CDR3 reads CASSYRTTRGTGELFF. The CDR3 DNA follows: TGTGCCAGCAGTTACCGGACTACTAGAGGCACCGGGGAGCTGTTTTTT.

The V and J genes are TRBV20-1 and TRBJ2-1; a possible D gene is TRBD2 (5 bases). Trimming left V 6 bases short and J 7 bases short, with 7 bases between. The CDR3 sequence is 10 residues long. Germline V gene lookup returns CDR1 DFQATT and CDR2 SNEGSKA (reference sequence). The CDR3 spells CSALENEQFF. The CDR3 DNA follows: TGCAGTGCACTAGAAAATGAGCAGTTCTTC.

The CDR3 reads CASSQDRTGGTVDYGYTF. CDR3 DNA sequence: TGCGCCAGCAGCCAAGATCGGACTGGGGGGACCGTAGACTATGGCTACACCTTC. This sequence joins TRBV4-1 and TRBJ1-2; a weak D match, TRBD1 (5 bases). The V end was cut by 0 bases, the J end by 3 bases, with 20 bases between. This CDR3 contains 18 residues. Looked up from germline, CDR1 is MGHRA and CDR2 is YSYEKL.

V gene TRBV6-1 combines with J gene TRBJ1-4; 7 bases agree with TRBD1. V was clipped by 2 bases and J by 2 bases; unmatched bases: 5. The germline V gene has CDR1 MNHNS and CDR2 SASEGT. This CDR3 is 16 amino acids long. The chain's CDR3 is CASSEIQGRTNEKLFF. The CDR3, as DNA: TGTGCCAGCAGTGAAATACAGGGGAGGACTAATGAAAAACTGTTTTTT.

The chain carries TRBV20-1 and TRBJ1-1; D call uncertain. Germline CDR1 and CDR2: DFQATT and SNEGSKA (reference sequence). This CDR3 region has 12 residues. The ends were cut back, 3 bases at V and 5 bases at J, with 10 bases in the middle. CDR3 in amino acids: CSASPRVTEAFF. CDR3 DNA: TGCAGTGCTAGTCCTCGGGTAACTGAAGCTTTCTTT.

The V and J genes are TRBV10-2 and TRBJ2-1; possibly TRBD2 for D (6 bases). Germline V gene lookup returns CDR1 WSHSY and CDR2 SAAADI. This CDR3 region has 15 residues. Deletions cut 2 bases from V and 7 bases from J, with 15 bases between. The CDR3 loop reads CASSEAVPRGNEQFF. For the CDR3, the DNA is TGCGCCAGCAGTGAGGCGGTTCCCCGGGGGAATGAGCAGTTCTTC.

The chain joins TRBV7-2 to TRBJ2-4; D is possibly TRBD2 (6 bases). V lost 0 bases and J lost 6, with 15 bases in between. This CDR3 region has 16 residues. Germline V gives CDR1 SGHTA, CDR2 FQGNSA. The CDR3 DNA follows: TGTGCCAGCAGCTTAGCGGGAGTGGGAGCGGGAAACATTCAGTACTTC. It specifies CASSLAGVGAGNIQYF.

The gene calls are TRBV4-1 and TRBJ2-7, with a tentative D call TRBD1 (6 bases). From germline, CDR1 is MGHRA and CDR2 YSYEKL. The CDR3 covers 16 residues. With 5 bases removed from V and 6 bases from J, the gap between germline ends came to 23 bases. CDR3 coding DNA: TGCGCCAGCAGCAAGCAAGACTCGGGACACCGAGCCGAGCAGTACTTC. Residues: CASSKQDSGHRAEQYF.

V gene TRBV6-5 combines with J gene TRBJ2-1, with 8 nucleotides matching TRBD2. The V and J ends lost 10 bases and 9 bases, in that order; junction bases with no gene match: 11. This CDR3 has 13 residues. The V gene's germline CDR1 is MNHEY and CDR2 SVGAGI. The CDR3 loop reads CATKLAGSSEQFF. CDR3 DNA: TGTGCCACAAAATTAGCGGGATCGTCTGAGCAGTTCTTC.

The chain couples TRBV6-1 to TRBJ1-1; TRBD1 aligns across 7 bases. Germline trimming cut 1 base from V and 1 base from J; bases unmatched to any gene: 6. The CDR3 has 16 residues. Germline V gene data show CDR1 as MNHNS and CDR2 as SASEGT. CDR3 coding DNA: TGTGCCAGCAGTGAAGATGGGAAGGGGGCGAACACTGAAGCTTTCTTT. Encoded protein: CASSEDGKGANTEAFF.

V gene TRBV25-1 combines with J gene TRBJ1-1, with D possibly being TRBD1 (6 bases). The CDR3 is 11 amino acids. Germline V gene sequence: CDR1 MGHDK, CDR2 SYGVNS. Deletions cut 6 bases from V and 8 bases from J, with 10 bases between. The CDR3: CASRDGTEAFF. CDR3 sequence (DNA): TGTGCCAGCAGGGACGGGACAGAAGCTTTCTTT.

J is TRBJ2-3 and V is TRBV5-1; 12 positions match TRBD2. Germline CDR1 reads SGHRS; CDR2 reads YFSETQ. Trimming removed 2 bases from V and 5 bases from J; junction bases left unmatched: 9. The CDR3 totals 17 residues. The CDR3 DNA follows: TGCGCCAGCAGCTTAGGAAGTCTAGCGGGAGGGGTAGATACGCAGTATTTT. Protein: CASSLGSLAGGVDTQYF.